This is a list of T cell receptor beta chains from one sample in a study of cytotoxic CD8 clonotypes in ibrutinib-treated CLL. Sequencing used immunoSEQ multiplex PCR; TCRdb keeps in-frame clones, though not all of them. The data show roughly 250,000 clones, under 75% seen once. The sequencing used PBMCs, collected after 24 months of ibrutinib treatment. These receptors were collected from a human donor with chronic lymphocytic leukemia. Both conserved end residues are part of each CDR3. A D gene is named only where the DNA matches it firmly. Clone sizes are given selectively: once, few, many, or a class where the clone is expanded.

TRBJ2-1 . . TRBV4-3 CASSQGSVSYNEQFF TGCGCCAGCAGCCAAGGTTCAGTCAGCTACAATGAGCAGTTCTTC
TRBJ2-7 TRBD1 . TRBV6-1 CASSEWDRAPEQYF TGTGCCAGCAGTGAGTGGGACAGGGCCCCCGAGCAGTACTTC
TRBJ2-1 TRBD1 few TRBV4-2 CASSQGQGNEQFF TGTGCCAGCAGCCAAGGACAGGGGAATGAGCAGTTCTTC
TRBJ2-7 . . TRBV9 CASNRNGISSYEQYF TGTGCCAGCAACCGGAATGGGATCAGCTCCTACGAGCAGTACTTC
TRBJ2-1 . . TRBV14 CASSRVDLSEDEQFF TGTGCCAGCAGTCGGGTGGACCTTTCGGAGGATGAGCAGTTCTTC
TRBJ1-3 . . TRBV5-4 CASSLGLGGSGNTIYF TGTGCCAGCAGCTTGGGGCTGGGAGGCTCTGGAAACACCATATATTTT
TRBJ2-6 TRBD2 . TRBV2 CAQLAGDSGANVLTF TGTGCCCAACTAGCGGGGGACTCTGGGGCCAACGTCCTGACTTTC
TRBJ2-6 . . TRBV5-4 CASSPGGGSLANVLTF TGTGCCAGCAGCCCCGGCGGAGGGAGCTTGGCCAACGTCCTGACTTTC
TRBJ1-5 . . TRBV30 CAWSVGGELYSNQPQHF TGTGCCTGGAGTGTTGGAGGGGAATTATATAGCAATCAGCCCCAGCATTTT
TRBJ2-1 TRBD2 . TRBV15 CATSGAGTSGSRAYNEQFF TGTGCCACCAGCGGGGCCGGGACTAGCGGGAGTAGGGCCTACAATGAGCAGTTCTTC
TRBJ2-1 . . TRBV9 CASSVVILPGSDEQFF TGTGCCAGCAGCGTAGTCATCCTCCCAGGGAGCGATGAGCAGTTCTTC
TRBJ2-5 . . TRBV6-5 CASNRRTPGSAQYF TGTGCCAGCAACAGACGGACCCCTGGGTCGGCCCAGTACTTC
TRBJ2-7 TRBD2 . TRBV5-1 CASSLEASGTVEQYF TGCGCCAGCAGCTTGGAGGCTAGCGGGACGGTCGAGCAGTACTTC
TRBJ1-2 TRBD1 . TRBV28 CAATGPYGYTF TGTGCCGCGACAGGGCCCTATGGCTACACCTTC
TRBJ2-1 TRBD2 . TRBV27 CASSLNVAGGPREQFF TGTGCCAGCAGTTTAAACGTAGCGGGAGGGCCGAGAGAGCAGTTCTTC
TRBJ2-5 . . TRBV5-8 CASSSAGVWETQYF TGTGCCAGCAGCTCAGCAGGGGTGTGGGAGACCCAGTACTTC
TRBJ1-2 TRBD1 few TRBV6-5 CASSYGQGAGYTF TGTGCCAGCAGTTACGGACAGGGGGCGGGCTACACCTTC
TRBJ2-3 . . TRBV30 CAWSVVGTDTQYF TGTGCCTGGAGTGTAGTTGGCACAGATACGCAGTATTTT
TRBJ2-1 TRBD2 few TRBV10-3 CAISERSGDHNEQFF TGTGCCATCAGTGAGAGGAGCGGGGATCACAATGAGCAGTTCTTC
TRBJ1-1 . . TRBV7-9 CASNPALGNTEAFF TGTGCCAGCAACCCGGCCCTGGGGAACACTGAAGCTTTCTTT
TRBJ2-7 . once TRBV28 CASSPRISIVYEQYF TGTGCCAGCAGTCCACGGATCTCCATCGTCTACGAGCAGTACTTC
TRBJ2-3 . . TRBV18 CASSPEGGGNTDTQYF TGTGCCAGCTCACCAGAGGGAGGGGGAAACACAGATACGCAGTATTTT
TRBJ2-7 . . TRBV27 CASSTSAQGWGEQYF TGTGCCAGCAGTACATCTGCACAGGGTTGGGGCGAGCAGTACTTC
TRBJ2-7 . . TRBV19 CASKLRASSYEQYF TGTGCCAGTAAGTTGAGGGCGAGCTCCTACGAGCAGTACTTC
TRBJ1-2 TRBD1 . TRBV7-9 CASSPEQGERGYTF TGTGCCAGCAGCCCAGAACAGGGGGAACGAGGCTACACCTTC
TRBJ2-7 . . TRBV28 CASSLAVPSLGEQYF TGTGCCAGCAGTTTAGCGGTCCCTAGCCTTGGCGAGCAGTACTTC
TRBJ2-1 . . TRBV25-1 CASILVASVWNEQFF TGTGCCAGCATCCTTGTGGCTAGCGTTTGGAATGAGCAGTTCTTC
TRBJ2-7 . few TRBV27 CASSLNPYSPYEQYF TGTGCCAGCTCCCTGAACCCGTATTCTCCCTACGAGCAGTACTTC
TRBJ2-1 . . TRBV30 CAWSVGRGRRSSEQFF TGTGCCTGGAGTGTAGGGCGAGGCAGACGGAGTAGTGAGCAGTTCTTC
TRBJ1-5 . . TRBV19 CASSMWGLGNNQPQHF TGTGCCAGTAGTATGTGGGGTCTGGGGAACAATCAGCCCCAGCATTTT
TRBJ2-1 . . TRBV18 CASSPTVTGNEQFF TGTGCCAGCTCACCGACAGTGACAGGCAATGAGCAGTTCTTC
TRBJ2-2 . . TRBV25-1 CASSVRESTGELFF TGTGCCAGCTCCGTTAGGGAATCAACCGGGGAGCTGTTTTTT
TRBJ2-7 . . TRBV7-8 CASSLAWGSEQYF TGTGCCAGCAGCTTAGCGTGGGGAAGCGAGCAGTACTTC
TRBJ2-7 . . TRBV4-2 CASSQVGGGWGREQYF TGTGCCAGCAGCCAAGTAGGCGGCGGATGGGGTAGGGAGCAGTACTTC
TRBJ1-5 . . TRBV6-5 CASREGGGNQPQHF TGTGCCAGCAGAGAAGGGGGGGGCAATCAGCCCCAGCATTTT
TRBJ2-1 TRBD2 . TRBV19 CASRLAANQYNEQFF TGTGCCAGTAGACTAGCGGCCAACCAATACAATGAGCAGTTCTTC
TRBJ2-1 TRBD2 . TRBV2 CASQTSGYNEQFF TGTGCCAGCCAGACTAGCGGGTACAATGAGCAGTTCTTC
TRBJ2-1 TRBD2 . TRBV9 CASSVGAGVLYNEQFF TGTGCCAGCAGCGTAGGGGCGGGAGTCCTATACAATGAGCAGTTCTTC
TRBJ2-1 . . TRBV27 CASKWYNEQFF TGTGCCAGCAAGTGGTACAATGAGCAGTTCTTC
TRBJ1-5 TRBD1 few TRBV18 CASSDGQGVDQPQHF TGTGCCAGCTCCGATGGACAGGGGGTAGATCAGCCCCAGCATTTT
TRBJ1-1 . once TRBV5-1 CASDDPEQNTEAFF TGCGCCAGCGACGACCCCGAACAGAACACTGAAGCTTTCTTT
TRBJ1-1 . . TRBV5-1 CASSPTAILGDTEAFF TGCGCCAGCAGTCCAACGGCAATTCTAGGGGACACTGAAGCTTTCTTT
TRBJ2-3 . . TRBV28 CASSPPGRGGDTQYF TGTGCCAGCAGCCCCCCGGGTAGGGGCGGTGATACGCAGTATTTT
TRBJ2-1 TRBD2 . TRBV5-4 CASSPALAGGYNEQFF TGTGCCAGCAGCCCCGCCCTAGCGGGAGGTTACAATGAGCAGTTCTTC
TRBJ2-2 . . TRBV5-8 CASSLVTSNTGELFF TGTGCCAGCAGCTTGGTGACATCGAACACCGGGGAGCTGTTTTTT
TRBJ1-1 . . TRBV2 CASSDLGEAFF TGTGCCAGCAGTGATCTAGGTGAAGCTTTCTTT
TRBJ2-3 TRBD2 . TRBV4-2 CASSQDGGLAGAVDTQYF TGTGCCAGCAGCCAAGATGGGGGACTAGCGGGAGCTGTAGATACGCAGTATTTT
TRBJ2-7 . few TRBV27 CASRTVYEQYF TGTGCCAGCAGGACGGTCTACGAGCAGTACTTC
TRBJ2-3 . . TRBV5-6 CASSLGQRQSRFRVDTQYF TGTGCCAGCAGCTTGGGACAGCGACAGAGCCGTTTCAGGGTAGATACGCAGTATTTT
TRBJ2-7 TRBD1 . TRBV10-1 CASSELQGSSYEQYF TGCGCCAGCAGTGAGTTACAGGGGAGCTCCTACGAGCAGTACTTC
TRBJ2-7 . . TRBV29-1 CSVDVGTAEQYF TGCAGCGTTGACGTCGGGACCGCTGAGCAGTACTTC
TRBJ1-5 . . TRBV27 CASSLRHLEPQHF TGTGCCAGCAGTTTAAGACATCTTGAGCCCCAGCATTTT
TRBJ2-2 . . TRBV14 CASSPPSHTYTGELFF TGTGCCAGCAGCCCCCCGTCCCACACTTACACCGGGGAGCTGTTTTTT
TRBJ2-3 TRBD2 few TRBV4-2 CASSQDLLAGDTQYF TGTGCCAGCAGCCAAGATTTACTAGCGGGGGATACGCAGTATTTT
TRBJ2-7 . . TRBV5-8 CASSSGRVSYEQYF TGTGCCAGCAGCTCGGGCAGGGTCTCCTACGAGCAGTACTTC
TRBJ2-4 TRBD2 . TRBV11-3 CASSLSGSSVIQYF TGTGCCAGCAGCCTTAGCGGGAGTAGTGTCATTCAGTACTTC
TRBJ2-1 . . TRBV5-6 CASSFRGRWHNEQFF TGTGCCAGCAGCTTTAGAGGGAGGTGGCACAATGAGCAGTTCTTC
TRBJ2-1 . . TRBV5-1 CASSPGGQSYNEQFF TGCGCCAGCAGCCCCGGAGGGCAGTCCTACAATGAGCAGTTCTTC
TRBJ2-1 TRBD1 . TRBV6-1 CASSGPFADRESYNEQFF TGTGCCAGCAGTGGGCCCTTTGCGGACAGGGAATCCTACAATGAGCAGTTCTTC
TRBJ2-5 . . TRBV29-1 CSVDKGAQYF TGCAGCGTTGATAAGGGGGCCCAGTACTTC